These 27 T cell receptor beta chains were sequenced from one sample in a study of blood T cell repertoires in COVID-19. The data were produced by immunoSEQ multiplex PCR, yet TCRdb's version contains in-frame clones alone and is incomplete. The sample lists around 300,000 clones; roughly four fifths were seen once. The sequenced sample consisted of peripheral blood. These receptors were collected from a woman in her fifties or sixties who had recovered from COVID-19.

The chain recombines TRBV7-2 with TRBJ2-5; 10 bases are a match to TRBD2. V trimming: 3 bases; J trimming: 5 bases; junction bases outside the gene matches: 3. Germline CDR1 SGHTA, CDR2 FQGNSA. The CDR3 is 14 amino acids. CDR3 sequence: CASSFSGRMETQYF. As DNA, the CDR3 is TGTGCCAGCAGCTTTAGCGGGAGGATGGAGACCCAGTACTTC. Full variable domain (missing parts from reference TRBV7-2 and TRBJ2-5): GAGVSQSPSNKVTEKGKDVELRCDPISGHTALYWYRQSLGQGLEFLIYFQGNSAPDKSGLPSDRFSAERTGGSVSTLTIQRTQQEDSAVYLCASSFSGRMETQYFGPGTRLLVL.

The chain combines TRBV2 with TRBJ2-1, with 9 nucleotides matching TRBD2. The germline V gene encodes CDR1 SNHLY and CDR2 FYNNEI. V was clipped by 3 bases and J by 6 bases; unmatched bases: 6. The CDR3 runs to 15 residues. The CDR3 DNA reads TGTGCCAGCAGTGAGGGCGGGGGGGCCCTCAATGAGCAGTTCTTC. Translating gives CASSEGGGALNEQFF.

The chain recombines TRBV19 with TRBJ1-2, with 8 bases aligning to TRBD1. The CDR3 is 14 amino acids. CDR1 and CDR2 (germline): LNHDA, SQIVND (reference sequence). J lost 2 bases, V lost 8 bases, and 7 bases had no gene match. CDR3 sequence reads: CASRRQGSNYGYTF. The DNA for the CDR3 is TGTGCCAGTCGGAGACAGGGGTCCAACTATGGCTACACCTTC. Filled out from reference TRBV19 and TRBJ1-2, the complete variable domain reads DGGITQSPKYLFRKEGQNVTLSCEQNLNHDAMYWYRQDPGQGLRLIYYSQIVNDFQKGDIAEGYSVSREKKESFPLTVTSAQKNPTAFYLCASRRQGSNYGYTFGSGTRLTVV.

The chain uses TRBV7-2 and TRBJ1-2; D possibly corresponds to TRBD1 (6 bases). The germline V and J ends were trimmed by 5 bases and 6 bases, with 16 bases remaining between them. Germline-derived CDR1 and CDR2 are SGHTA and FQGNSA. The CDR3 is 14 amino acids. CDR3 loop: CASSPYAGADGYTF. CDR3 nucleotides: TGTGCCAGCAGCCCCTACGCGGGGGCTGATGGCTACACCTTC.

The chain employs TRBV28 and TRBJ1-4, with D possibly TRBD1 on 5 matching bases. This CDR3 has 13 residues. From germline, CDR1 is MDHEN and CDR2 SYDVKM. Deletions cut 3 bases from V and 8 bases from J, with 10 bases between. As DNA, the CDR3 is TGTGCCAGCAGTTTGGGGGGGTTGGAAAAACTGTTTTTT. Protein sequence: CASSLGGLEKLFF.

The V call is TRBV7-3, the J call TRBJ2-1; weak D call: TRBD2 (6 bases). Germline V CDR1 and CDR2: SGHTA, FQGTGA. The CDR3 sequence is 11 residues long. V was trimmed by 0 bases and J by 12 bases, leaving 6 bases between them. The DNA for the CDR3 is TGTGCCAGCAGCTTAACCGGGAGGCAGTTCTTC. Protein product: CASSLTGRQFF.

This rearrangement joins TRBV28 to TRBJ1-5, with TRBD1 matching 9 bases. The germline V gene has CDR1 MDHEN and CDR2 SYDVKM. Losses at the gene ends were 6 bases for V and 4 bases for J; bases not matched to a gene: 16. This CDR3 is built from 18 residues. CDR3 nucleotide sequence: TGTGCCAGCAGCTACGGCCCGGGACAGGGTCTTTTGAATCAGCCCCAGCATTTT. Encoded protein: CASSYGPGQGLLNQPQHF. The complete variable domain, with remaining parts taken from reference TRBV28 and TRBJ1-5, reads DVKVTQSSRYLVKRTGEKVFLECVQDMDHENMFWYRQDPGLGLRLIYFSYDVKMKEKGDIPEGYSVSREKKERFSLILESASTNQTSMYLCASSYGPGQGLLNQPQHFGDGTRLSIL.

The CDR3 region is CAWSSGTGDSEQYF. CDR3 DNA sequence: TGTGCCTGGAGTTCCGGGACAGGGGATAGCGAGCAGTACTTC. The genes are TRBV30 and TRBJ2-7, with 10 positions matching TRBD1. In germline, CDR1 is GTSNPN, CDR2 SVGIG (reference sequence). With 2 bases clipped from V and 6 bases from J, the junction kept 7 bases outside the gene matches. This CDR3 comprises 14 residues. Full variable domain (rest looked up from reference TRBV30 and TRBJ2-7): SQTIHQWPATLVQPVGSPLSLECTVEGTSNPNLYWYRQAAGRGLQLLFYSVGIGQISSEVPQNLSASRPQDRQFILSSKKLLLSDSGFYLCAWSSGTGDSEQYFGPGTRLTVT.

The chain recombines TRBV10-1 with TRBJ2-3; no clear D. Trimming removed 5 bases from V and 0 bases from J, with 33 bases in between. The germline V gene encodes CDR1 WNHNN and CDR2 SYGVQD (reference sequence). This CDR3 has 22 amino acids. The CDR3 coding sequence is TGCGCCAGCAGTCGTCCCCTACGACCCGCCCATTTACAGACCGCTAGCACAGATACGCAGTATTTT. Translating gives CASSRPLRPAHLQTASTDTQYF.

The chain is built from TRBV9 and TRBJ2-5; 8 nucleotides match TRBD1. The CDR3 covers 16 residues. J gave up 5 bases and V 0 bases, and 9 bases lay outside the gene matches. Germline lookup yields CDR1 SGDLS and CDR2 YYNGEE. The CDR3 here is CASSVGDRGSRETQYF. The CDR3 DNA reads as TGTGCCAGCAGCGTAGGTGACAGGGGCTCGAGGGAGACCCAGTACTTC.

A single count supports this clone. The CDR3 is CASSFTGADEQYF. The CDR3 region has the DNA TGTGCCAGCAGCTTTACAGGGGCCGACGAGCAGTACTTC. The chain is built from TRBV7-9 and TRBJ2-7, with 7 positions matching TRBD1. In germline, CDR1 is SEHNR, CDR2 FQNEAQ (reference sequence). The CDR3 runs to 13 residues. Unmatched junction bases numbered 4, after V lost 3 bases and J lost 5 bases.

The chain carries TRBV5-4 and TRBJ2-1, with a weak D call TRBD2 (7 bases). V dropped 2 bases and J dropped 4 bases, with 13 bases sitting between them. CDR1 and CDR2 (germline): SGHNT, YYREEE (reference sequence). CDR3 size: 15 residues. As DNA, the CDR3 is TGTGCCAGCAGCTTTTCGGGGGGCTCTTACAATGAGCAGTTCTTC. It encodes CASSFSGGSYNEQFF.

The V and J genes are TRBV5-1 and TRBJ2-7; the match to TRBD2 covers 12 bases. The V gene's germline CDR1 is SGHRS and CDR2 YFSETQ. This CDR3 spans 13 amino acids. The junction had 3 bases not matched to a gene; V was cut back by 2 bases and J by 9 bases. In DNA form, the CDR3 reads TGCGCCAGCAGCTTCGGGACTAGCGGGTCGCAGTACTTC. It yields the protein CASSFGTSGSQYF.

The J gene is TRBJ1-4, the V gene TRBV27; 8 bases are shared with TRBD1. The junction had 19 bases not matched to a gene; V was cut back by 5 bases and J by 2 bases. Germline V gene sequence: CDR1 MNHEY, CDR2 SMNVEV (reference sequence). This CDR3 is built from 20 residues. CDR3 bases: TGTGCCAGCAGTGCCGTCGCGGGCAGGGGGCGTTCGTTGACTAATGAAAAACTGTTTTTT. It specifies CASSAVAGRGRSLTNEKLFF.

This rearrangement joins TRBV28 to TRBJ2-7; D possibly corresponds to TRBD2 (5 bases). The length of the CDR3 is 13 residues. Trimming left V 5 bases short and J 4 bases short, with 12 bases between. CDR1 and CDR2 (germline): MDHEN, SYDVKM. The CDR3 nucleotides read TGTGCCAGCAGTCCCGAGACGGGGTACGAGCAGTACTTC. Translating it yields CASSPETGYEQYF.

The chain joins TRBV28 to TRBJ2-1; TRBD1 matches at 7 bases. CDR3 size: 16 residues. Per germline, CDR1 MDHEN and CDR2 SYDVKM. The ends lost 7 bases at V and 0 bases at J; junction bases unmatched: 9. The CDR3 sequence: CASNPTGASSYNEQFF. CDR3 in DNA: TGTGCCAGCAACCCAACAGGGGCCAGCTCCTACAATGAGCAGTTCTTC.

This chain connects TRBV18 to TRBJ2-5; a weak D match, TRBD1 (5 bases). The CDR3 length is 15 residues. V lost 4 bases and J lost 0, with 12 bases in between. The germline CDR1 and CDR2 sequences are KGHSH and LQKENI. CDR3 sequence (DNA): TGTGCCAGCTCACAGGTAGGGGATTACCAAGAGACCCAGTACTTC. Protein sequence: CASSQVGDYQETQYF.

This clone was seen more than once but under ten times. The chain carries TRBV28 and TRBJ1-5; 9 nucleotides agree with TRBD1. Trimming took 6 bases from V and 6 from J; bases not matched to a gene: 6. The germline V gene encodes CDR1 MDHEN and CDR2 SYDVKM. The CDR3 runs to 14 residues. The CDR3 sequence: CASRSTGGGQPQHF. The DNA of the CDR3 is TGTGCCAGCAGGTCTACAGGGGGCGGTCAGCCCCAGCATTTT.

In its sample, this clone was seen once. The chain uses TRBV19 and TRBJ1-5; TRBD1 is a possible D gene (6 bases). V was clipped by 8 bases and J by 3 bases, with 14 bases between them. The germline V gene has CDR1 LNHDA and CDR2 SQIVND (reference sequence). The CDR3 totals 14 residues. CDR3 amino acids: CASDDRNHNQPQHF. The CDR3 nucleotides read TGTGCCAGTGACGACAGGAATCACAATCAGCCCCAGCATTTT.

The rearrangement joins TRBV28 to TRBJ1-1; the D is unclear. CDR1 MDHEN and CDR2 SYDVKM come from the germline V gene. This CDR3 spans 12 amino acids. The V and J ends lost 4 bases and 2 bases respectively, with 5 bases between them. The CDR3 protein is CASSSRNTEAFF. Written as DNA, the CDR3 is TGTGCCAGCAGTTCGCGTAACACTGAAGCTTTCTTT.

This rearrangement joins TRBV10-1 to TRBJ1-1; 7 nucleotides agree with TRBD1. The V gene's germline CDR1 is WNHNN and CDR2 SYGVQD (reference sequence). The CDR3 totals 14 residues. After removal of 8 bases from V and 3 bases from J, the junction contained 9 bases not matched to a gene. CDR3 in DNA: TGCGCCAGCGGAGCACAGGGGTCTCACACTGAAGCTTTCTTT. Residues: CASGAQGSHTEAFF.

This chain joins TRBV5-4 and TRBJ2-5, with 8 bases matching TRBD1. The length of the CDR3 is 14 residues. Germline lookup yields CDR1 SGHNT and CDR2 YYREEE (reference sequence). V gave up 5 bases and J gave up 3 bases; unmatched junction bases: 6. The CDR3 region is CASSRQGAEETQYF. CDR3 DNA sequence: TGTGCCAGCAGTCGGCAGGGGGCGGAAGAGACCCAGTACTTC. The variable domain in full, completed from reference TRBV5-4 and TRBJ2-5, reads ETGVTQSPTHLIKTRGQQVTLRCSSQSGHNTVSWYQQALGQGPQFIFQYYREEENGRGNFPPRFSGLQFPNYSSELNVNALELDDSALYLCASSRQGAEETQYFGPGTRLLVL.

The rearrangement uses TRBV6-5 and TRBJ1-3; D uncertain. The CDR3 covers 15 residues. V lost 0 bases and J 2 bases, leaving 8 bases between the germline ends. Germline CDR1 MNHEY, CDR2 SVGAGI. CDR3 residues: CASSYSLGTGNTIYF. CDR3 sequence (DNA): TGTGCCAGCAGTTACTCGCTAGGTACTGGAAACACCATATATTTT.

This chain uses TRBV11-2 with TRBJ1-4; 8 nucleotides match TRBD1. Germline CDR1 is SGHAT and CDR2 is FQNNGV. V dropped 7 bases and J dropped 8; count of bases not matched to a gene: 12. CDR3 length: 15 residues. CDR3 in amino acids: CASTRSGGPEEKLFF. In nucleotides, the CDR3 is TGTGCCAGCACCCGATCAGGGGGCCCGGAAGAAAAACTGTTTTTT.

This chain joins TRBV12-3 or TRBV12-4 and TRBJ1-2, with 9 bases fitting TRBD1. CDR3 size: 13 residues. V lost 7 bases, J lost 5 bases, and 5 bases stayed unmatched. For the CDR3, the DNA is TGTGCCAGCAACCCGGGACAGGGTTATGGCTACACCTTC. It is translated as CASNPGQGYGYTF.

V and J are TRBV7-2 and TRBJ2-7, with D perhaps TRBD1 (5 bases). The CDR3 sequence is 14 residues long. V dropped 6 bases and J dropped 0 bases, with 12 bases sitting between them. The germline gives CDR1 SGHTA, CDR2 FQGNSA. In DNA form, the CDR3 reads TGTGCCAGCAGTTCCACGGACACCTCCTACGAGCAGTACTTC. Protein product: CASSSTDTSYEQYF.

V is TRBV5-1 and J is TRBJ1-2, with 7 nucleotides matching TRBD1. CDR1 is SGHRS, CDR2 YFSETQ, per germline. The junction had 2 bases not matched to a gene; V was cut back by 5 bases and J by 1 base. The CDR3 extends over 13 amino acids. This CDR3 is CASRRDSNYGYTF. The DNA of the CDR3 is TGCGCCAGCAGACGGGACAGTAACTATGGCTACACCTTC. The entire variable domain, with the rest obtained from reference TRBV5-1 and TRBJ1-2, is as follows: KAGVTQTPRYLIKTRGQQVTLSCSPISGHRSVSWYQQTPGQGLQFLFEYFSETQRNKGNFPGRFSGRQFSNSRSEMNVSTLELGDSALYLCASRRDSNYGYTFGSGTRLTVV.